Each of the 2 T cell receptor beta chains below was sequenced from the same sample in a study of T cell responses to AZD1222 COVID-19 vaccine. Sequencing used immunoSEQ multiplex PCR; TCRdb keeps in-frame clones, though not all of them. Among around 120,000 clones listed, 87% were seen once. The specimen comprised peripheral blood, sampled 28 days after the second AZD1222 dose. These receptors were taken from an adult who received the AZD1222 COVID-19 vaccine.

The V and J genes are TRBV7-9 and TRBJ1-5; D is unclear. The V and J ends lost 7 bases and 0 bases respectively, with 7 bases between them. The CDR3 spans 13 residues. CDR1 and CDR2 (germline): SEHNR, FQNEAQ (reference sequence). As DNA, the CDR3 is TGTGCCAGCACCCAAGATAGCAATCAGCCCCAGCATTTT. Translated: CASTQDSNQPQHF.

The gene calls are TRBV5-4 and TRBJ1-2; D gene ambiguous. The CDR3 extends over 13 amino acids. The germline V gene has CDR1 SGHNT and CDR2 YYREEE (reference sequence). V gave up 1 base and J gave up 2 bases, with 6 bases separating them. The CDR3 region has the DNA TGTGCCAGCAGCTTGTCAGGCAACTATGGCTACACCTTC. It translates to CASSLSGNYGYTF.